The sequence of this TCR beta chain was determined in a study of CD8+ T cells in alopecia areata. Study-wide context: Oral tofacitinib (5 to 10 mg twice daily) was administered to treated patients.

As the sequencing template, cDNA was produced by extracting RNA and reverse transcribing it. Here immunoSEQ multiplex PCR was the method, and the copy in TCRdb shows in-frame clones only, minus some. The profile shows around 86,000 clones, about two thirds of them singletons. Germline CDR1 SGHTA, CDR2 FQGNSA. The CDR3 loop spans 15 amino acids. V was shortened by 2 bases and J by 5 bases, with 14 bases between the two germline ends. The treatment here: oral pan-JAK inhibitor, 5-10 mg twice daily. The chain is built from TRBV7-2 and TRBJ2-3, with a possible D match to TRBD2 (6 bases). The sequence derives from a human donor with alopecia areata. The sample was CD8+ T cells sorted from blood, taken around week 44, from a patient treated with tofacitinib. The chain's CDR3 is CASSLRGRGIDTQYF. The CDR3 DNA is TGTGCCAGCAGCTTACGGGGGAGAGGGATAGATACGCAGTATTTT.